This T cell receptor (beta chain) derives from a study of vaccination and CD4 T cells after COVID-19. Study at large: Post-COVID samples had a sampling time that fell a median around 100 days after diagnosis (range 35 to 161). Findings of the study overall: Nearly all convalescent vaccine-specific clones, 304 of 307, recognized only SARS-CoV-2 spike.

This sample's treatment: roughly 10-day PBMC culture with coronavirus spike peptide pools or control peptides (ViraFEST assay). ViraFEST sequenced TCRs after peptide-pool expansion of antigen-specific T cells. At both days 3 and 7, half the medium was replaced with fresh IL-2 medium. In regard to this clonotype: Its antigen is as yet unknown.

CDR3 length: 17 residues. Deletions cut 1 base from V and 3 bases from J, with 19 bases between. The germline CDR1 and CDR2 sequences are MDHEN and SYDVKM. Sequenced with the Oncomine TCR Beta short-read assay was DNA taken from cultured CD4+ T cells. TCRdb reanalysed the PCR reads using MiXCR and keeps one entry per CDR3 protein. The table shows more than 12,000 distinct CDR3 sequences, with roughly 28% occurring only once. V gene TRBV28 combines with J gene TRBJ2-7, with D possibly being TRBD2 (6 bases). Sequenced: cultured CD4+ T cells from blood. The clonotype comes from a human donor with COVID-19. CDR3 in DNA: TGTGCCAGCAGTTTATATGGGGGTTGGGGGGTAGGCTACGAGCAGTACTTC. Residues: CASSLYGGWGVGYEQYF. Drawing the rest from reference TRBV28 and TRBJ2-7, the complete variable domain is DVKVTQSSRYLVKRTGEKVFLECVQDMDHENMFWYRQDPGLGLRLIYFSYDVKMKEKGDIPEGYSVSREKKERFSLILESASTNQTSMYLCASSLYGGWGVGYEQYFGPGTRLTVT.